The sequence of this TCR beta chain was determined in a study of vaccination effects on CD4 cells after COVID-19. General study results and limits: Convalescent patients in the study were few, and early post-infection timepoints were absent. At late timepoints after vaccination, vaccine- and infection-induced clones shrank markedly. Common cold coronaviruses were cross-recognized by only 1 of 255 vaccine-induced clones in healthy vaccinees.

Sequencing in the ViraFEST assay came after antigen-specific CD4+ T cells had been expanded with viral peptide pools, which were used to stimulate PBMC. Once cultured for about 9 days, the cells underwent separation to obtain CD4+ T cells. Negative nucleocapsid antibody tests before and after vaccination confirmed no previous SARS-CoV-2 infection. Replacing half the medium with IL-2 medium was done on days 3 and 7. Sequencing used immunoSEQ multiplex PCR; TCRdb keeps in-frame clones, though not all of them. The repertoire holds 37,000 or so clones, with about three fifths as singletons. Trimming cost V 5 bases and J 3 bases; bases outside gene matches: 6. CDR3 length equals 16 residues. The germline CDR1 and CDR2 sequences are MDHEN and SYDVKM. Concerning this clone itself: Its antigen is not identified.

This sample comprised CD4+ T cells from PBMCs cultured with HCoV-OC43 spike peptides, obtained before COVID-19 vaccination. Subset denoted: HCoV-OC43 spike overlapping peptide pool stimulation. This chain connects TRBV28 to TRBJ2-1, with 11 bases fitting TRBD2. This clonotype originated in a human donor who received a COVID-19 vaccine. CDR3 DNA sequence: TGTGCCAGCAGTGGTCTTCTAGCGGGAGGCTACAATGAGCAGTTCTTC. Translating it yields CASSGLLAGGYNEQFF.